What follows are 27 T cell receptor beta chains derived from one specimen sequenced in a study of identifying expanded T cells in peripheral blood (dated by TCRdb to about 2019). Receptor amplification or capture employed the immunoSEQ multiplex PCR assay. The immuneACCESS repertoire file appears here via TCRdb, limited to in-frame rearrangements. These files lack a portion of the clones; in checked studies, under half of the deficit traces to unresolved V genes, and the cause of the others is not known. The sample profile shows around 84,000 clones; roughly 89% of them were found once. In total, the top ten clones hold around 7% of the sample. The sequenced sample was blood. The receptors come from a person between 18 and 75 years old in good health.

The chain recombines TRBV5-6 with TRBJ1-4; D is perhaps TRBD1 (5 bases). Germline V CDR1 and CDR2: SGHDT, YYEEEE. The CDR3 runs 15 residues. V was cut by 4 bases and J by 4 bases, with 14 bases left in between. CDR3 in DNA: TGTGCCAGCAGCCGAGAGGGACGGATTAATGAAAAACTGTTTTTT. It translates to CASSREGRINEKLFF.

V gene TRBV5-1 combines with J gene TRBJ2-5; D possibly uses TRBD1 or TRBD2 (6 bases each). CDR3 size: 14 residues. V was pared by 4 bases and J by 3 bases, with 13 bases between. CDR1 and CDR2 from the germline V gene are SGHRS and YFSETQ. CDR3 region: CASSGGQVKETQYF. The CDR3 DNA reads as TGCGCCAGCAGCGGGGGGCAGGTAAAAGAGACCCAGTACTTC.

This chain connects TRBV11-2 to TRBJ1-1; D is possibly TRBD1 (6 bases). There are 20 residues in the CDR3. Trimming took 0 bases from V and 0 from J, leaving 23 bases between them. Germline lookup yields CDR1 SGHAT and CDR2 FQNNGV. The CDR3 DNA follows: TGTGCCAGCAGCTTAGATAGGGGGACCTCATTTGGAACAGTGAACACTGAAGCTTTCTTT. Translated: CASSLDRGTSFGTVNTEAFF.

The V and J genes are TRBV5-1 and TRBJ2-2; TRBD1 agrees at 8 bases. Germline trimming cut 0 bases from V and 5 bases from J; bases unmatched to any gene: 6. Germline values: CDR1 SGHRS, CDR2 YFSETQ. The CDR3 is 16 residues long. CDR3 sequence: CASSLVQGARTGELFF. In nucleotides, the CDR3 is TGCGCCAGCAGCTTGGTCCAGGGGGCGCGTACCGGGGAGCTGTTTTTT.

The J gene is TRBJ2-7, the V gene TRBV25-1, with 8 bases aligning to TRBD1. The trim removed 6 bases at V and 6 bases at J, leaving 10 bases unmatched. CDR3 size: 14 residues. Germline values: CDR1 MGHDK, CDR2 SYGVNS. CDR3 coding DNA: TGTGCCAGCAGCCAGCACGGGGACAGGTCCGAGCAGTACTTC. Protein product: CASSQHGDRSEQYF.

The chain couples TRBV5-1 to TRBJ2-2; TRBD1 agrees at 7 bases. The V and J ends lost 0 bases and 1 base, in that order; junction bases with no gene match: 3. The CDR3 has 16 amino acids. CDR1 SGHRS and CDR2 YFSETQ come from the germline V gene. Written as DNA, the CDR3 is TGCGCCAGCAGCTTGGGTGACAGGGAGAACACCGGGGAGCTGTTTTTT. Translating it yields CASSLGDRENTGELFF. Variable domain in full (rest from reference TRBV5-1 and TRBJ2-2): KAGVTQTPRYLIKTRGQQVTLSCSPISGHRSVSWYQQTPGQGLQFLFEYFSETQRNKGNFPGRFSGRQFSNSRSEMNVSTLELGDSALYLCASSLGDRENTGELFFGEGSRLTVL.

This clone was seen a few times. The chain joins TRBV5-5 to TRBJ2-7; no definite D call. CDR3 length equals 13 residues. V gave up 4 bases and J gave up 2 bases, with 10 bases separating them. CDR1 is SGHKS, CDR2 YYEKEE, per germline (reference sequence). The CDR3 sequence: CASSTGNTYEQYF. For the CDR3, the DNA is TGTGCCAGCAGCACCGGAAACACCTACGAGCAGTACTTC.

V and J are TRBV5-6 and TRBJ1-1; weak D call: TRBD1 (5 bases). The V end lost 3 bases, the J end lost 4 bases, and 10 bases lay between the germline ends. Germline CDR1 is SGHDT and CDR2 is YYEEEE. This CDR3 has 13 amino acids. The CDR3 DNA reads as TGTGCCAGCAGCTCAGGGTTGCGCACTGAAGCTTTCTTT. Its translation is CASSSGLRTEAFF.

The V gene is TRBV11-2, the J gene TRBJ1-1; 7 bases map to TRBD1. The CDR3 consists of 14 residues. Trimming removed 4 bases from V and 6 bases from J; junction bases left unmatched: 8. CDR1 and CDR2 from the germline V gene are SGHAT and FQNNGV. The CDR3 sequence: CASSSGQMGPEAFF. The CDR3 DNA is TGTGCCAGCAGCTCGGGACAGATGGGCCCTGAAGCTTTCTTT.

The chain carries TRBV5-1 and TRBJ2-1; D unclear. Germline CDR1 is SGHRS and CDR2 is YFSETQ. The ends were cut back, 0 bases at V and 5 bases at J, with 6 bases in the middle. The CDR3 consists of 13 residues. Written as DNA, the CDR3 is TGCGCCAGCAGCTTGGCCTTAGACAATGAGCAGTTCTTC. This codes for CASSLALDNEQFF.

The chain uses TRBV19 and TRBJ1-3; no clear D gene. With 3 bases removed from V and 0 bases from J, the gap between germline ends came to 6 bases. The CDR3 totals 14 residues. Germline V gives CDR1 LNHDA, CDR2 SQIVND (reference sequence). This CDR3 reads CASSIVLSGNTIYF. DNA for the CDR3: TGTGCCAGTAGTATCGTTCTCTCTGGAAACACCATATATTTT.

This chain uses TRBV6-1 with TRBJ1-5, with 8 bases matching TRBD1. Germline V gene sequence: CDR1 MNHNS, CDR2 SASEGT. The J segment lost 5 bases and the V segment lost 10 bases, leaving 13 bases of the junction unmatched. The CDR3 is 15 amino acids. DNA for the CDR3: TGTGCCACTCTTATAGAGGACAGGGCCTATCAGCCCCAGCATTTT. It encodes CATLIEDRAYQPQHF.

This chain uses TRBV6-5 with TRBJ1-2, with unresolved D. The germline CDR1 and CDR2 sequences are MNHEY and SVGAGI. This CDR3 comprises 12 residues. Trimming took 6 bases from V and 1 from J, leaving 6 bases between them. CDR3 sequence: CASRHLNYGYTF. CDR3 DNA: TGTGCCAGCAGACACCTTAACTATGGCTACACCTTC.

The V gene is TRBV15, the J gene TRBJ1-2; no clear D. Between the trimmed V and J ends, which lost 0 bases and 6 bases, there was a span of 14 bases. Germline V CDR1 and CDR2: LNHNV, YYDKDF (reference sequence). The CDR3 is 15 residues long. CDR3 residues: CATSRDGVPDNGYTF. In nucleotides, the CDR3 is TGTGCCACCAGCAGAGATGGTGTTCCAGATAATGGCTACACCTTC. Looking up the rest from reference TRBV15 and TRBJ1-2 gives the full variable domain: DAMVIQNPRYQVTQFGKPVTLSCSQTLNHNVMYWYQQKSSQAPKLLFHYYDKDFNNEADTPDNFQSRRPNTSFCFLDIRSPGLGDTAMYLCATSRDGVPDNGYTFGSGTRLTVV.

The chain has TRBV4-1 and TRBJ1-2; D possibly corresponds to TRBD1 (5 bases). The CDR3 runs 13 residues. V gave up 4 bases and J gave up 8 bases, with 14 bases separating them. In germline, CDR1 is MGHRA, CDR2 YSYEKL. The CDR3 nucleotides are TGCGCCAGCAGCCTCGAGGCGAGGGGCGGCTACACCTTC. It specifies CASSLEARGGYTF.

For the CDR3, the DNA is TGTGCCAGCAGCTTACGAACTAGCGGGGGGTCCTACTCCTACAATGAGCAGTTCTTC. This sequence encodes CASSLRTSGGSYSYNEQFF. V is TRBV27 and J is TRBJ2-1; TRBD2 agrees at 12 bases. The CDR3 is 19 residues long. J lost 0 bases, V lost 6 bases, and 12 bases had no gene match. The germline gives CDR1 MNHEY, CDR2 SMNVEV (reference sequence).

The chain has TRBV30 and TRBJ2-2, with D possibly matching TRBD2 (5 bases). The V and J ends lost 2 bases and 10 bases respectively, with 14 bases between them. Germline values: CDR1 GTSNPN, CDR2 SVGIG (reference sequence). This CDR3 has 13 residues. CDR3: CAWSLPVRAELFF. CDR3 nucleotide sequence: TGTGCCTGGAGTCTGCCAGTGCGGGCGGAGCTGTTTTTT.

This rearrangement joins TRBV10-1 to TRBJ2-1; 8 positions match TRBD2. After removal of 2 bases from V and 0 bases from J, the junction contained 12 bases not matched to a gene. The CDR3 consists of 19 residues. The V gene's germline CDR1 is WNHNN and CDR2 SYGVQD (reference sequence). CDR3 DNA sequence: TGCGCCAGCAGTGAGCCGAAAAACCCCGGGACTAGCTCCTACAATGAGCAGTTCTTC. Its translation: CASSEPKNPGTSSYNEQFF.

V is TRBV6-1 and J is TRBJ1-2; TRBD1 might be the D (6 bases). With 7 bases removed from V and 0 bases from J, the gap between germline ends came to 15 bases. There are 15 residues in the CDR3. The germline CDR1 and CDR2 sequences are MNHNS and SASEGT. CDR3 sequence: CASTSGQMANYGYTF. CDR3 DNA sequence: TGTGCCAGCACTAGCGGACAGATGGCTAACTATGGCTACACCTTC.

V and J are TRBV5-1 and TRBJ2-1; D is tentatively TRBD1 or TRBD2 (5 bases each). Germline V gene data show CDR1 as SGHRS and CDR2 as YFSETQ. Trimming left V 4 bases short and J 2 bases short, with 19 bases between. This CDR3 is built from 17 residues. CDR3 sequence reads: CASSLIPGAGPYNEQFF. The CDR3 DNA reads TGCGCCAGCAGCCTCATTCCCGGGGCAGGTCCCTACAATGAGCAGTTCTTC.

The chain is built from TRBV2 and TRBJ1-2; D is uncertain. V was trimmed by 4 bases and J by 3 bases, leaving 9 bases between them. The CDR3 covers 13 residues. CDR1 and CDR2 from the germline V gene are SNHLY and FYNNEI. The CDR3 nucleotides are TGTGCCAGCAGTGTGCTGAGGGACTATGGCTACACCTTC. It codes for CASSVLRDYGYTF. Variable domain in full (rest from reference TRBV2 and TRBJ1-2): EPEVTQTPSHQVTQMGQEVILRCVPISNHLYFYWYRQILGQKVEFLVSFYNNEISEKSEIFDDQFSVERPDGSNFTLKIRSTKLEDSAMYFCASSVLRDYGYTFGSGTRLTVV.

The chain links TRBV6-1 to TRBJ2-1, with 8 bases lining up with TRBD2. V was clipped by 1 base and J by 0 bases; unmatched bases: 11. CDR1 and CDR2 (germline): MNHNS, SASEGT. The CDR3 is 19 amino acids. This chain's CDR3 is CASSEEKVVAGSSYNEQFF. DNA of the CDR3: TGTGCCAGCAGTGAAGAGAAGGTGGTAGCGGGGAGCTCCTACAATGAGCAGTTCTTC.

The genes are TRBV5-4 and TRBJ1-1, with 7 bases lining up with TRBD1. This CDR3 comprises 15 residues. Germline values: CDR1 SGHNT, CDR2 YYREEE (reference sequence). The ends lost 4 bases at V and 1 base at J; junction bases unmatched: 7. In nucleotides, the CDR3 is TGTGCCAGCAGCCCGCAGACAGGGAGGAACACTGAAGCTTTCTTT. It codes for CASSPQTGRNTEAFF.

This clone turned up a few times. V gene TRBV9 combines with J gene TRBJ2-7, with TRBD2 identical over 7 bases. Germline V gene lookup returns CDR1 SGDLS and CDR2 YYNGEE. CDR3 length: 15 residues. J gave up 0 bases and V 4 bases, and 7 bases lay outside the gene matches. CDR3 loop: CASSISGTSSYEQYF. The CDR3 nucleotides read TGTGCCAGCAGCATAAGCGGGACCAGCTCCTACGAGCAGTACTTC.

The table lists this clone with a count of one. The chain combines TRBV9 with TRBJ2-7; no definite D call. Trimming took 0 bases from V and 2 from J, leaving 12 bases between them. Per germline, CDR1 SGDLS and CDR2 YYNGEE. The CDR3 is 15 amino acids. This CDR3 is CASSVATGPPYEQYF. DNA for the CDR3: TGTGCCAGCAGCGTAGCTACTGGACCACCCTACGAGCAGTACTTC.

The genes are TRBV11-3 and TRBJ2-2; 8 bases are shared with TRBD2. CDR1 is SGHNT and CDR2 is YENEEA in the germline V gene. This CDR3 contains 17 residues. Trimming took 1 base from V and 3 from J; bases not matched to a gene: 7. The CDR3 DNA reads TGTGCCAGCAGCTTAGCAGTGGGACTAGGGGACACCGGGGAGCTGTTTTTT. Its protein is CASSLAVGLGDTGELFF.

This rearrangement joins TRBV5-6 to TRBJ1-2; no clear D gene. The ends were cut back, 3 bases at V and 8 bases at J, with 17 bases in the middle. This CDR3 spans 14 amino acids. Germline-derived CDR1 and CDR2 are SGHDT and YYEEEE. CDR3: CASSSAGGSGGYTF. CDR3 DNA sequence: TGTGCCAGCAGCTCCGCGGGAGGTTCGGGGGGCTACACCTTC.